This TCR beta chain was retrieved from a study of T cell repertoires in cytomegalovirus infection. Study observations and caveats: The response measured ex vivo was dominated by TCR beta clonotypes (HLA-C-restricted and CMV-specific).

This clonotype was observed a few times. Its antigen is not identified. One end of the junction is discordant with germline, which a read error may explain. This CDR3 spans 10 amino acids. Germline lookup yields CDR1 SEHNR and CDR2 FQNEAQ (reference sequence). TCRdb independently ran MiXCR on the reads; one entry per CDR3 protein. The sample has hundreds of thousands of distinct CDR3 sequences; roughly 26% are singletons. Material for sequencing was CD8+ T cells from PBMCs. This sequence originates from a human donor in good health (CMV status not recorded). Some clones in this sample may be carry-over from other donors' samples. V is TRBV7-9 and J is TRBJ1-2; 7 nucleotides agree with TRBD1. The DNA of the CDR3 is TGTGCCAGCAGCTTCGGGACAGTAGCCTTT. Translation gives CASSFGTVAF. Full variable domain (rest looked up from reference TRBV7-9 and TRBJ1-2): DTGVSQNPRHKITKRGQNVTFRCDPISEHNRLYWYRQTLGQGPEFLTYFQNEAQLEKSRLLSDRFSAERPKGSFSTLEIQRTEQGDSAMYLCASSFGTVAFGSGTRLTVV.